The 8 T cell receptor beta chains below all came from one sample that was sequenced in a study of OX40 agonist ivuxolimab in advanced cancers. Sequencing used immunoSEQ multiplex PCR; TCRdb keeps in-frame clones, though not all of them. Of fewer than 90,000 clones listed, 89% are singletons. The source material was CD4+ or CD8+ T cells sorted from blood, sampled in a trial of the OX40 agonist ivuxolimab. These receptors were obtained from an adult with an advanced solid tumor such as melanoma, head and neck, liver or kidney cancer.

The V and J genes are TRBV5-6 and TRBJ2-5; 14 nucleotides match TRBD2. The trim removed 7 bases at V and 7 bases at J, leaving 6 bases unmatched. Germline V gene sequence: CDR1 SGHDT, CDR2 YYEEEE. This CDR3 has 14 amino acids. CDR3 sequence reads: CASRTSGRTGTQYF. The CDR3 DNA sequence: TGTGCCAGCCGGACTAGCGGGAGGACGGGGACCCAGTACTTC.

The rearrangement links TRBV5-6 to TRBJ1-1, with 8 bases lining up with TRBD1. CDR3 length: 15 amino acids. V dropped 4 bases and J dropped 7; count of bases not matched to a gene: 12. The germline gives CDR1 SGHDT, CDR2 YYEEEE. This chain's CDR3 is CASSPGVRQGIEAFF. The CDR3 nucleotides are TGTGCCAGCAGCCCTGGAGTCCGACAGGGGATTGAAGCTTTCTTT.

The chain employs TRBV5-6 and TRBJ2-5; 9 nucleotides line up with TRBD1. CDR1 and CDR2 from the germline V gene are SGHDT and YYEEEE. There are 15 residues in the CDR3. The J segment lost 5 bases and the V segment lost 0 bases, leaving 5 bases of the junction unmatched. This CDR3 reads CASSLGQGVKETQYF. For the CDR3, the DNA is TGTGCCAGCAGCTTGGGACAGGGGGTAAAGGAGACCCAGTACTTC. Full variable domain (missing parts from reference TRBV5-6 and TRBJ2-5): DAGVTQSPTHLIKTRGQQVTLRCSPKSGHDTVSWYQQALGQGPQFIFQYYEEEERQRGNFPDRFSGHQFPNYSSELNVNALLLGDSALYLCASSLGQGVKETQYFGPGTRLLVL.

The chain is built from TRBV6-5 and TRBJ2-3, with no clear D. The V end lost 0 bases, the J end lost 7 bases, and 2 bases lay between the germline ends. The CDR3 runs 11 residues. The germline gives CDR1 MNHEY, CDR2 SVGAGI. CDR3 DNA: TGTGCCAGCAGTTACTCGAATACGCAGTATTTT. This encodes CASSYSNTQYF.

This CDR3 is CSGGQYNTEAFF. Written as DNA, the CDR3 is TGCAGCGGGGGACAGTACAACACTGAAGCTTTCTTT. This chain joins TRBV29-1 and TRBJ1-1; TRBD1 aligns across 7 bases. The germline V gene has CDR1 SQVTM and CDR2 ANQGSEA. This CDR3 has 12 amino acids. The trim removed 7 bases at V and 2 bases at J, leaving 4 bases unmatched.

The CDR3 is CASSHSGGASTDTQYF. The CDR3 region has the DNA TGCGCCAGCAGCCATAGCGGGGGAGCTAGCACAGATACGCAGTATTTT. The V and J genes are TRBV4-1 and TRBJ2-3; TRBD2 matches 9 bases. The trim removed 3 bases at V and 0 bases at J, leaving 4 bases unmatched. Germline CDR1 and CDR2: MGHRA and YSYEKL. The CDR3 length is 16 residues.

The chain recombines TRBV4-1 with TRBJ2-1; no firm D call. The CDR3 loop spans 16 amino acids. V lost 2 bases, J lost 4 bases, and 15 bases lay in between. Per the germline V gene, CDR1 is MGHRA and CDR2 is YSYEKL. The CDR3 region has the DNA TGCGCCAGCAGCCAACCCCCAAGGACCAAATACAATGAGCAGTTCTTC. Translated, it gives CASSQPPRTKYNEQFF.

J is TRBJ2-2 and V is TRBV18, with 10 bases identical to TRBD2. CDR1 and CDR2 (germline): KGHSH, LQKENI. With 6 bases clipped from V and 1 base from J, the junction kept 5 bases outside the gene matches. This CDR3 comprises 16 residues. The CDR3 nucleotides read TGTGCCAGCTCCCCCGGACTAGCGGAGAACACCGGGGAGCTGTTTTTT. Encoded protein: CASSPGLAENTGELFF.